The 28 T cell receptor beta chains in this list originate from one sample, sequenced in a study of blood T cell repertoires in COVID-19. Using immunoSEQ multiplex PCR, the repertoire was profiled, and TCRdb retains in-frame clones only, with some absent. The sample includes approximately 220,000 clones, roughly nine tenths seen only once; the top ten take roughly 2%. Sequenced material: peripheral blood. The receptors here all came from a woman aged 50 to 65 with acute or convalescent COVID-19.

The chain is built from TRBV4-3 and TRBJ2-7; 7 bases fit TRBD1. Germline V gives CDR1 LGHNA, CDR2 YSLEER. The J segment lost 6 bases and the V segment lost 0 bases, leaving 11 bases of the junction unmatched. The CDR3 has 16 amino acids. In nucleotides, the CDR3 is TGCGCCAGCAGCCAAGATACTGGGACAGTTGGGTCCGAGCAGTACTTC. Its translation is CASSQDTGTVGSEQYF.

This chain connects TRBV5-4 to TRBJ1-2, with TRBD1 matching 7 bases. The germline CDR1 and CDR2 sequences are SGHNT and YYREEE (reference sequence). The V segment lost 0 bases and the J segment 4 bases; nucleotides outside the gene matches: 9. The CDR3 is 16 amino acids. CDR3: CASSLVRTGPGYGYTF. CDR3 DNA: TGTGCCAGCAGCTTGGTTCGGACAGGCCCCGGCTATGGCTACACCTTC.

This clone was recorded once. V usage is TRBV27 and J usage is TRBJ1-3; D is ambiguous. The V end lost 5 bases, the J end lost 0 bases, and 11 bases lay between the germline ends. Germline values: CDR1 MNHEY, CDR2 SMNVEV (reference sequence). The CDR3 has 15 residues. CDR3 residues: CASSPSGASGNTIYF. CDR3 nucleotides: TGTGCCAGCAGTCCATCGGGAGCCTCTGGAAACACCATATATTTT.

CDR3 nucleotide sequence: TGTGCCAGTAGTATGAGGGGGGGGGAGCTGTTTTTT. This codes for CASSMRGGELFF. The chain carries TRBV19 and TRBJ2-2; D is perhaps TRBD1 (6 bases). V lost 3 bases and J lost 8, with 7 bases in between. The CDR3 has 12 amino acids. Germline V gives CDR1 LNHDA, CDR2 SQIVND (reference sequence).

V usage is TRBV30 and J usage is TRBJ2-1; maybe TRBD2 (6 bases). V was pared by 3 bases and J by 1 base, with 19 bases between. Germline V gene data show CDR1 as GTSNPN and CDR2 as SVGIG (reference sequence). The CDR3 has 17 amino acids. CDR3 region: CAWRVPLTRSSYNEQFF. Written as DNA, the CDR3 is TGTGCCTGGAGGGTACCATTGACTAGGTCGTCCTACAATGAGCAGTTCTTC.

The chain employs TRBV7-2 and TRBJ2-1; the match to TRBD2 covers 10 bases. CDR1 SGHTA and CDR2 FQGNSA come from the germline V gene. The V segment lost 1 base and the J segment 8 bases; nucleotides outside the gene matches: 5. This CDR3 is 15 amino acids long. For the CDR3, the DNA is TGTGCCAGCAGCTTAGGTCTAGCGGGAGTCTATGAGCAGTTCTTC. This gives the protein CASSLGLAGVYEQFF.

J is TRBJ2-3 and V is TRBV7-3; 12 positions agree with TRBD2. Germline CDR1 SGHTA, CDR2 FQGTGA. Trimming removed 2 bases from V and 2 bases from J; junction bases left unmatched: 8. The CDR3 has 18 residues. The CDR3, as DNA: TGTGCCAGCAGCTTAGGCCCCCCTAGCGGGGGGGCCACAGATACGCAGTATTTT. Protein sequence: CASSLGPPSGGATDTQYF.

The rearrangement uses TRBV19 and TRBJ1-1; D call uncertain. This CDR3 is built from 14 residues. Germline V gene data show CDR1 as LNHDA and CDR2 as SQIVND (reference sequence). V gave up 10 bases and J gave up 5 bases, with 20 bases separating them. The CDR3 loop is CATRSAGRWTEAFF. As DNA, the CDR3 is TGTGCCACCCGGTCGGCAGGCCGTTGGACTGAAGCTTTCTTT.

This chain joins TRBV29-1 and TRBJ2-1, with 7 bases matching TRBD1. V was clipped by 6 bases and J by 1 base; unmatched bases: 6. CDR1 and CDR2 from the germline V gene are SQVTM and ANQGSEA. The CDR3 length is 14 residues. DNA of the CDR3: TGCAGCGTGGTTTACAGGGGATCCTACAATGAGCAGTTCTTC. Encoded protein: CSVVYRGSYNEQFF.

The J gene is TRBJ1-1, the V gene TRBV7-9; D ambiguous. Trimming removed 6 bases from V and 1 base from J, with 6 bases in between. Germline CDR1 and CDR2: SEHNR and FQNEAQ (reference sequence). This CDR3 comprises 12 residues. CDR3 in amino acids: CASRTPNTEAFF. The CDR3 DNA reads TGTGCCAGCAGGACACCGAACACTGAAGCTTTCTTT. The full variable domain, its missing parts supplied by reference TRBV7-9 and TRBJ1-1, is DTGVSQNPRHKITKRGQNVTFRCDPISEHNRLYWYRQTLGQGPEFLTYFQNEAQLEKSRLLSDRFSAERPKGSFSTLEIQRTEQGDSAMYLCASRTPNTEAFFGQGTRLTVV.

The V call is TRBV5-1, the J call TRBJ2-5; 10 bases agree with TRBD1. The CDR3 loop spans 15 amino acids. After removal of 4 bases from V and 4 bases from J, the junction contained 7 bases not matched to a gene. Germline-derived CDR1 and CDR2 are SGHRS and YFSETQ. CDR3 residues: CASSPDRGTGETQYF. The CDR3 DNA reads as TGCGCCAGCAGCCCGGACAGGGGGACAGGAGAGACCCAGTACTTC.

The table lists this clone with a few counts. The chain couples TRBV3-1 (or the pseudogene TRBV3-2) to TRBJ2-1; 10 nucleotides agree with TRBD2. J gave up 7 bases and V 0 bases, and 12 bases lay outside the gene matches. CDR3 length: 18 residues. Germline lookup yields CDR1 LGHDT and CDR2 YNNKEL (reference sequence). The CDR3 spells CASSQDRLRAGGPNEQFF. The CDR3 coding sequence is TGTGCCAGCAGCCAAGATCGGTTAAGAGCGGGAGGGCCGAATGAGCAGTTCTTC.

The genes are TRBV11-2 and TRBJ1-6, with D hard to call. Germline CDR1 reads SGHAT; CDR2 reads FQNNGV. CDR3 length equals 14 residues. Trimming stripped 0 bases from V and 7 bases from J, with 7 bases between. The CDR3 loop is CASSLEVRNSPLHF. The CDR3 DNA is TGTGCCAGCAGCTTAGAGGTGAGGAATTCACCCCTCCACTTT.

The V and J genes are TRBV7-9 and TRBJ2-5; possibly TRBD2 for D (5 bases). Trimming pared 0 bases from V and 5 bases from J, leaving 19 bases between. This CDR3 is 17 amino acids long. Germline V CDR1 and CDR2: SEHNR, FQNEAQ (reference sequence). The CDR3, as DNA: TGTGCCAGCAGCTTAGCGGGCGTTTGGGCCCCGGGGGAGACCCAGTACTTC. Amino acid sequence: CASSLAGVWAPGETQYF.

This clone was seen a single time. The CDR3 DNA reads TGTGCCACCAGTGATTCCCTCCATGGCTACACCTTC. Its translation: CATSDSLHGYTF. This chain links TRBV24-1 with TRBJ1-2; D gene uncertain. V gave up 2 bases and J gave up 6 bases, with 6 bases separating them. Germline V gene sequence: CDR1 KGHDR, CDR2 SFDVKD. This CDR3 has 12 residues.

The chain recombines TRBV5-4 with TRBJ2-6; 7 positions match TRBD1. With 4 bases clipped from V and 0 bases from J, the junction kept 7 bases outside the gene matches. This CDR3 spans 17 amino acids. Germline CDR1 reads SGHNT; CDR2 reads YYREEE (reference sequence). CDR3 nucleotides: TGTGCCAGCAGCCCTACAGGGGTCGGCTCTGGGGCCAACGTCCTGACTTTC. The encoded protein is CASSPTGVGSGANVLTF.

The CDR3 bases are TGTGCCAGCAGCGGGGGAGACCTGGATACGCAGTATTTT. Its protein product is CASSGGDLDTQYF. This chain links TRBV9 with TRBJ2-3; TRBD2 is a possible D gene (5 bases). The CDR3 has 13 residues. Germline loops: CDR1 SGDLS, CDR2 YYNGEE. The V and J ends lost 3 bases and 6 bases respectively, with 11 bases between them.

The gene calls are TRBV10-3 and TRBJ1-1, with TRBD1 matching 7 bases. The CDR3 consists of 14 residues. V was pared by 5 bases and J by 3 bases, with 6 bases of the junction left unmatched. Germline V gene sequence: CDR1 ENHRY, CDR2 SYGVKD. CDR3 sequence (DNA): TGTGCCATCAGTATGACAGGGCGTGACACTGAAGCTTTCTTT. Residues: CAISMTGRDTEAFF.

The chain couples TRBV30 to TRBJ2-5; TRBD1 agrees at 7 bases. The J segment lost 1 base and the V segment lost 2 bases, leaving 7 bases of the junction unmatched. Germline V CDR1 and CDR2: GTSNPN, SVGIG (reference sequence). The CDR3 has 15 residues. The chain's CDR3 is CAWSTGTDPQETQYF. The CDR3 DNA sequence: TGTGCCTGGAGTACCGGGACAGACCCCCAAGAGACCCAGTACTTC.

CDR3 amino acids: CASSIMAQHTGELFF. CDR3 DNA sequence: TGTGCCAGTAGTATAATGGCACAGCACACCGGGGAGCTGTTTTTT. This chain links TRBV19 with TRBJ2-2, with D unresolved. Germline CDR1 is LNHDA and CDR2 is SQIVND (reference sequence). The ends were cut back, 2 bases at V and 3 bases at J, with 10 bases in the middle. This CDR3 region has 15 residues.

A few counts support this clone. The chain couples TRBV29-1 to TRBJ1-1; D not certain. Germline CDR1 and CDR2: SQVTM and ANQGSEA. CDR3 size: 14 residues. Between the trimmed V and J ends, which lost 6 bases and 0 bases, there was a span of 14 bases. CDR3 sequence reads: CSVTPPYMNTEAFF. The DNA of the CDR3 is TGCAGCGTCACTCCGCCTTATATGAACACTGAAGCTTTCTTT.

The gene calls are TRBV29-1 and TRBJ1-2; 7 nucleotides line up with TRBD1. The germline V gene encodes CDR1 SQVTM and CDR2 ANQGSEA. The V segment lost 6 bases and the J segment 3 bases; nucleotides outside the gene matches: 10. CDR3 length: 14 amino acids. The CDR3 sequence is CSVGGRQPHYGYTF. CDR3 in DNA: TGCAGCGTAGGGGGCCGGCAGCCCCACTATGGCTACACCTTC.

This chain's CDR3 is CASSSSGTGLGETQYF. In DNA, the CDR3 is TGTGCCAGCAGCTCATCCGGGACAGGGCTTGGAGAGACCCAGTACTTC. The chain uses TRBV7-3 and TRBJ2-5, with 9 positions matching TRBD1. Trimming at V came to 4 bases and at J to 4 bases, leaving 10 bases not matched to a gene. This CDR3 is built from 16 residues. Germline CDR1 is SGHTA and CDR2 is FQGTGA. The full variable domain, with the rest looked up from reference TRBV7-3 and TRBJ2-5, is GAGVSQTPSNKVTEKGKYVELRCDPISGHTALYWYRQSLGQGPEFLIYFQGTGAADDSGLPNDRFFAVRPEGSVSTLKIQRTERGDSAVYLCASSSSGTGLGETQYFGPGTRLLVL.

The genes are TRBV14 and TRBJ2-7; 15 bases align to TRBD2. The CDR3 loop spans 16 amino acids. Germline V gene lookup returns CDR1 SGHDN and CDR2 FVKESK. The J segment lost 11 bases and the V segment lost 1 base, leaving 9 bases of the junction unmatched. Written as DNA, the CDR3 is TGTGCCAGCAGCCAAGTCCGGACTAGCGGGAGGGCCAGTAAGTACTTC. Translation gives CASSQVRTSGRASKYF.

This clone is a singleton in its sample. The V call is TRBV10-3, the J call TRBJ1-4; 9 nucleotides line up with TRBD1. The CDR3 loop spans 14 amino acids. J lost 8 bases, V lost 3 bases, and 4 bases had no gene match. Germline loops: CDR1 ENHRY, CDR2 SYGVKD. CDR3 in DNA: TGTGCCATCAGTGAACAGGGGGCGGGGGAAAAACTGTTTTTT. Translating gives CAISEQGAGEKLFF.

A single count supports this clone. The V and J genes are TRBV29-1 and TRBJ1-2; D might be TRBD1 (5 bases). This CDR3 region has 16 residues. The V end was cut by 6 bases, the J end by 8 bases, with 28 bases between. Germline loops: CDR1 SQVTM, CDR2 ANQGSEA. The CDR3 region is CSVHVERTSLAQGYTF. In DNA, the CDR3 is TGCAGCGTCCACGTCGAGAGGACATCCCTGGCTCAGGGCTACACCTTC.

The rearrangement joins TRBV7-2 to TRBJ1-2; the D gene is possibly TRBD1 (5 bases). Trimming cost V 0 bases and J 6 bases, with 8 bases left between them. The CDR3 has 13 amino acids. Germline assignment: CDR1 SGHTA and CDR2 FQGNSA. This CDR3 reads CASSLAWGDGYTF. As DNA, the CDR3 is TGTGCCAGCAGCTTAGCTTGGGGGGATGGCTACACCTTC.

This clone has a single count. The CDR3 region is CASSTLIVNTEAFF. The CDR3 DNA reads TGTGCCAGTAGTACTCTAATCGTGAACACTGAAGCTTTCTTT. The rearrangement links TRBV19 to TRBJ1-1; D not certain. CDR3 length equals 14 residues. Trimming removed 4 bases from V and 0 bases from J, with 9 bases in between. Germline-derived CDR1 and CDR2 are LNHDA and SQIVND (reference sequence). The full variable domain, with the rest looked up from reference TRBV19 and TRBJ1-1, is DGGITQSPKYLFRKEGQNVTLSCEQNLNHDAMYWYRQDPGQGLRLIYYSQIVNDFQKGDIAEGYSVSREKKESFPLTVTSAQKNPTAFYLCASSTLIVNTEAFFGQGTRLTVV.